This TCR beta chain was identified during a study of T cells in Graves' hyperthyroidism and ophthalmopathy. Study observations and caveats: In blood, most of the thyroid clonotypes expanded above 0.001 were also present. Stable hyperthyroidism was separated from ophthalmopathy by a model based on 13 V-J features.

Amplification targeted TCR beta CDR3 regions from RNA transcripts. HTBI primers drove first-round RT-PCR of the TCR CDR3. TCRdb fed the multiplex PCR reads into MiXCR, producing one record per CDR3 protein. Among 530,000 or so distinct CDR3 sequences listed, approximately 44% were seen once. This clonotype was counted ten times or more. The antigen remains unidentified. V was trimmed by 8 bases and J by 6 bases, leaving 11 bases between them. The V gene's germline CDR1 is LGHDT and CDR2 YNNKEL (reference sequence). The CDR3 is 11 amino acids. The origin of this receptor is a woman aged 18 to 35 with Graves' hyperthyroidism. Sequencing used peripheral blood or thyroid tissue (not recorded which). The chain has TRBV3-1 and TRBJ2-7; D is possibly TRBD1 (6 bases). CDR3 in DNA: TGTGCCAGCGGCAGGGGATCCGAGCAGTACTTC. Protein sequence: CASGRGSEQYF.